A single sample is the source of the 17 T cell receptor beta chains below, sequenced in a study of blood T cell repertoires in COVID-19. Here immunoSEQ multiplex PCR was the method, and the copy in TCRdb shows in-frame clones only, minus some. The sample includes some 30,000 clones, about 91% of them seen just once. Source material: peripheral blood. All receptors come from a human donor with active COVID-19. The donor label of this sample is uncertain.

The chain uses TRBV28 and TRBJ1-6; 8 bases map to TRBD1. This CDR3 has 17 amino acids. Germline V CDR1 and CDR2: MDHEN, SYDVKM. The V and J ends lost 4 bases and 0 bases, in that order; junction bases with no gene match: 5. Written as DNA, the CDR3 is TGTGCCAGCAGTTCCCGGACAGGGAGCTCCTATAATTCACCCCTCCACTTT. Translating it yields CASSSRTGSSYNSPLHF.

The chain recombines TRBV11-2 with TRBJ2-3, with D maybe TRBD1 (5 bases). V was cut by 0 bases and J by 0 bases, with 13 bases left in between. This CDR3 comprises 17 residues. CDR1 is SGHAT, CDR2 FQNNGV, per germline. The CDR3 spells CASSLERGIFSTDTQYF. CDR3 in DNA: TGTGCCAGCAGCTTAGAAAGGGGTATCTTTAGCACAGATACGCAGTATTTT.

The chain carries TRBV27 and TRBJ1-1, with D possibly TRBD1 on 6 matching bases. V gave up 5 bases and J gave up 4 bases, with 11 bases separating them. Germline V gene lookup returns CDR1 MNHEY and CDR2 SMNVEV (reference sequence). The CDR3 spans 13 residues. CDR3: CASSAQGGTEAFF. In DNA, the CDR3 is TGTGCCAGCAGTGCACAGGGCGGCACTGAAGCTTTCTTT.

This chain links TRBV6-2 or TRBV6-3 with TRBJ2-5; D uncertain. This CDR3 region has 13 residues. Trimming stripped 2 bases from V and 1 base from J, with 5 bases between. The germline V gene encodes CDR1 MNHEY and CDR2 SVGEGT. The CDR3 region is CASSYLFQETQYF. In nucleotides, the CDR3 is TGTGCCAGCAGTTACCTATTCCAAGAGACCCAGTACTTC.

J is TRBJ2-1 and V is TRBV19; perhaps TRBD2 as D (5 bases). The CDR3 has 16 residues. In germline, CDR1 is LNHDA, CDR2 SQIVND (reference sequence). V was clipped by 3 bases and J by 0 bases, with 12 bases between them. In DNA, the CDR3 is TGTGCCAGTAGTATTCGGGGAACCCTCTCCTACAATGAGCAGTTCTTC. This sequence encodes CASSIRGTLSYNEQFF.

The CDR3 bases are TGTGCTACCGCGACTGGGTATGGCTACACCTTC. Its protein is CATATGYGYTF. The rearrangement uses TRBV6-5 and TRBJ1-2; no firm D call. Germline CDR1 and CDR2: MNHEY and SVGAGI. The CDR3 spans 11 residues.

V and J are TRBV7-2 and TRBJ2-7, with a tentative D call TRBD1 (5 bases). Trimming removed 3 bases at V and 5 bases at J, with 14 bases between. The CDR3 has 14 residues. From germline, CDR1 is SGHTA and CDR2 FQGNSA. The CDR3 loop reads CASSFGQGRHEQYF. CDR3 nucleotides: TGTGCCAGCAGCTTCGGACAAGGCCGGCACGAGCAGTACTTC.

V gene TRBV5-4 combines with J gene TRBJ1-1; 7 bases are a match to TRBD1. The germline gives CDR1 SGHNT, CDR2 YYREEE (reference sequence). Germline trimming cut 3 bases from V and 1 base from J; bases unmatched to any gene: 6. This CDR3 comprises 15 residues. CDR3 in DNA: TGTGCCAGCAGCTCCGGACAGGAGGCGAACACTGAAGCTTTCTTT. It encodes CASSSGQEANTEAFF. Full variable domain (remainder filled in from reference TRBV5-4 and TRBJ1-1): ETGVTQSPTHLIKTRGQQVTLRCSSQSGHNTVSWYQQALGQGPQFIFQYYREEENGRGNFPPRFSGLQFPNYSSELNVNALELDDSALYLCASSSGQEANTEAFFGQGTRLTVV.

The chain links TRBV5-4 to TRBJ1-5, with D perhaps TRBD1 (5 bases). In germline, CDR1 is SGHNT, CDR2 YYREEE (reference sequence). V lost 0 bases, J lost 3 bases, and 7 bases lay in between. This CDR3 is built from 14 residues. CDR3 coding DNA: TGTGCCAGCAGCTTGGGACAGACCAATCAGCCCCAGCATTTT. Protein: CASSLGQTNQPQHF.

The chain's CDR3 is CASSQVRGWNTDTQYF. DNA of the CDR3: TGTGCCAGCAGCCAAGTCAGGGGGTGGAATACAGATACGCAGTATTTT. The chain couples TRBV14 to TRBJ2-3, with 7 bases aligning to TRBD1. From germline, CDR1 is SGHDN and CDR2 FVKESK. Unmatched junction bases numbered 7, after V lost 1 base and J lost 3 bases. This CDR3 region has 16 residues.

The rearrangement links TRBV7-6 to TRBJ2-5, with D perhaps matching TRBD2 (6 bases). Germline-derived CDR1 and CDR2 are SGHVS and FNYEAQ. V was clipped by 0 bases and J by 5 bases, with 16 bases between them. The CDR3 consists of 16 residues. DNA for the CDR3: TGTGCCAGCAGCTTAGCATCCCGTGGGGGGATGGAGACCCAGTACTTC. Translated: CASSLASRGGMETQYF.

This clone was counted a single time. The chain is built from TRBV5-1 and TRBJ2-3; D not resolved. Germline CDR1 is SGHRS and CDR2 is YFSETQ. V was shortened by 2 bases and J by 4 bases, with 11 bases between the two germline ends. The CDR3 covers 14 residues. CDR3 DNA sequence: TGCGCCAGCAGCTTCCCAGGTCGCGCAGATACGCAGTATTTT. It specifies CASSFPGRADTQYF.

The V gene is TRBV9, the J gene TRBJ2-3; TRBD2 agrees at 14 bases. The junction had 12 bases not matched to a gene; V was cut back by 2 bases and J by 1 base. The CDR3 runs 20 residues. Germline V gives CDR1 SGDLS, CDR2 YYNGEE. The CDR3 coding sequence is TGTGCCAGCAGCGTCTCCCCGTCGGGGGGACTAGCGGGGGGCACAGATACGCAGTATTTT. Its protein is CASSVSPSGGLAGGTDTQYF.

This rearrangement joins TRBV28 to TRBJ2-7; TRBD2 aligns across 9 bases. The CDR3 is made up of 15 amino acids. Germline trimming cut 7 bases from V and 0 bases from J; bases unmatched to any gene: 7. Germline values: CDR1 MDHEN, CDR2 SYDVKM. CDR3: CASITTSGSSYEQYF. DNA for the CDR3: TGTGCCAGCATTACGACTAGCGGTAGCTCCTACGAGCAGTACTTC.

The chain employs TRBV11-3 and TRBJ2-3; TRBD1 might be the D (6 bases). The CDR3 consists of 15 residues. The germline gives CDR1 SGHNT, CDR2 YENEEA. The germline V and J ends were trimmed by 5 bases and 2 bases, with 14 bases remaining between them. CDR3 amino acids: CASSPRTGNTDTQYF. CDR3 in DNA: TGTGCCAGCAGCCCTCGAACAGGGAACACAGATACGCAGTATTTT.

This clone has just one count. The chain carries TRBV5-1 and TRBJ2-5, with D possibly TRBD1 on 6 matching bases. Trimming stripped 6 bases from V and 3 bases from J, with 15 bases between. This CDR3 is built from 14 residues. The V gene's germline CDR1 is SGHRS and CDR2 YFSETQ. The CDR3 nucleotides are TGCGCCAGCACTCCCTCAACAGGGAAAGAGACCCAGTACTTC. Protein sequence: CASTPSTGKETQYF.

The J gene is TRBJ1-2, the V gene TRBV10-3, with D tentatively TRBD1 (6 bases). Looked up from germline, CDR1 is ENHRY and CDR2 is SYGVKD. V lost 0 bases and J lost 4, with 15 bases in between. The CDR3 sequence is 16 residues long. The CDR3 coding sequence is TGTGCCATCAGTGAGTCGCGGACAGAAACAAGCTATGGCTACACCTTC. This gives the protein CAISESRTETSYGYTF.